The 2 T cell receptor beta chains below all came from one sample that was sequenced in a study of blood T cell repertoires in COVID-19. Profiling relied on immunoSEQ multiplex PCR, and the TCRdb table lists in-frame clones only, not all of them. The sample carries 400,000 to 500,000 clones, more than 75% recorded once. The sequencing input was PBMCs or T cells enriched from blood (not recorded which). The origin of the receptors is a woman aged 40-49 years who had recovered from COVID-19.

The rearrangement links TRBV7-2 to TRBJ1-1; no reliable D call. The CDR3 is 18 residues long. CDR1 and CDR2 from the germline V gene are SGHTA and FQGNSA. V was pared by 5 bases and J by 0 bases, with 22 bases between. CDR3 coding DNA: TGTGCCAGCAGCCCCCGACCGACATCCCTGGCCTTGAACACTGAAGCTTTCTTT. It translates to CASSPRPTSLALNTEAFF.

This clone has only one observation. The chain employs TRBV20-1 and TRBJ1-1, with no clear D. V was clipped by 3 bases and J by 2 bases, with 4 bases between them. Per germline, CDR1 DFQATT and CDR2 SNEGSKA (reference sequence). The CDR3 sequence is 11 residues long. CDR3 sequence: CSASVNTEAFF. For the CDR3, the DNA is TGCAGTGCTAGCGTTAACACTGAAGCTTTCTTT.